Listed below are T cell receptor beta chains from one sample, sequenced in a study of T-cell memory formation after mild COVID-19. TCRdb recomputed calls from the 5' RACE reads with MiXCR, one row per CDR3 protein. The repertoire holds 90,000 to 120,000 distinct CDR3 sequences, with around 14% as singletons. Sample: PBMCs or a T cell subset sorted from them (not recorded which). The receptors come from a man younger than 35 who had mild COVID-19 (a few samples of this study predate the infection). Cell type and time point are not known. Each CDR3 is given with its conserved first and last residue. Fields, in order: J gene, clone size, D gene, V gene, CDR3 protein, CDR3 DNA. A D gene is named only where the DNA matches it firmly. Size is stated for part of the rows, as once, few or many counts, or as a class when the clone is expanded.

>TRBJ2-1|.|.|TRBV7-9
CASSPRAGTCEQFF
TGTGCCAGCAGCCCAAGGGCAGGGACTTGTGAGCAGTTCTTC
>TRBJ2-3|many|.|TRBV9
CASSAEGQFTDTQYF
TGTGCCAGCAGCGCGGAGGGGCAGTTCACAGATACGCAGTATTTT
>TRBJ1-4|.|.|TRBV6-6
CASSYEGGINEKLFF
TGTGCCAGCAGTTACGAGGGGGGTATTAATGAAAAACTGTTTTTT
>TRBJ1-2|few|.|TRBV5-1
CASSLGPVPDRYGYTF
TGCGCCAGCAGCTTGGGTCCCGTTCCAGACCGCTATGGCTACACCTTC
>TRBJ2-5|few|.|TRBV4-3
CASSQVQGREETQYF
TGCGCCAGCAGCCAAGTACAGGGTAGGGAAGAGACCCAGTACTTC
>TRBJ2-1|.|TRBD1|TRBV7-8
CASRGFSGQGHYNEQFF
TGTGCCAGCAGGGGATTTTCAGGACAGGGTCACTACAATGAGCAGTTCTTC
>TRBJ1-2|few|.|TRBV25-1
CASEWGYGYTF
TGTGCCAGCGAATGGGGGTATGGCTACACCTTC
>TRBJ1-2|.|.|TRBV24-1
CATSDGDMPNYGYTF
TGTGCCACCAGTGATGGGGACATGCCTAACTATGGCTACACCTTC
>TRBJ1-4|many|TRBD1|TRBV5-4
CASSRQGATEKLFF
TGTGCCAGCAGCAGACAGGGGGCGACTGAAAAACTGTTTTTT
>TRBJ1-4|few|TRBD1|TRBV9
CASSGQGAPNEKLFF
TGTGCCAGCAGCGGGCAGGGGGCCCCTAATGAAAAACTGTTTTTT
>TRBJ1-1|few|TRBD1|TRBV4-1
CASSQDWPGQLNTEAFF
TGCGCCAGCAGCCAGGACTGGCCGGGACAGCTGAACACTGAAGCTTTCTTT
>TRBJ2-1|.|TRBD2|TRBV20-1
CSASLVQRGDNEQFF
TGCAGTGCTAGTCTCGTACAGCGGGGGGACAATGAGCAGTTCTTC
>TRBJ2-3|few|.|TRBV29-1
CSVAGPRTDTQYF
TGCAGCGTCGCAGGGCCCCGCACAGATACGCAGTATTTT
>TRBJ1-1|few|.|TRBV10-2
CASTGELNTEAFF
TGCGCCAGCACAGGGGAGTTGAACACTGAAGCTTTCTTT
>TRBJ2-3|few|TRBD2|TRBV19
CASSISSGGELADTQYF
TGTGCCAGTAGTATCTCTAGCGGGGGGGAACTTGCCGATACGCAGTATTTT
>TRBJ2-7|few|TRBD1|TRBV5-1
CASSQSDRGLYEQYF
TGCGCCAGCAGCCAGTCCGACAGGGGGCTCTACGAGCAGTACTTC
>TRBJ2-1|few|.|TRBV6-6
CASSYYRARGVPDEQFF
TGTGCCAGCAGTTACTACAGGGCCCGGGGGGTCCCCGATGAGCAGTTCTTC
>TRBJ1-1|.|.|TRBV5-1
CASSWGGTNTEAFF
TGCGCCAGCAGCTGGGGGGGGACGAACACTGAAGCTTTCTTT
>TRBJ2-2|.|TRBD1|TRBV10-3
CAISESWQGALGGELFF
TGTGCCATCAGTGAATCCTGGCAGGGGGCGTTAGGTGGGGAGCTGTTTTTT
>TRBJ1-5|.|.|TRBV2
CASSGPGSNQPQHF
TGTGCCAGCAGTGGTCCCGGGTCAAATCAGCCCCAGCATTTT
>TRBJ1-6|.|.|TRBV20-1
CSARSAADSSYNSPLHF
TGCAGTGCTAGATCGGCAGCCGACAGCTCCTATAATTCACCCCTCCACTTT
>TRBJ2-1|many|.|TRBV9
CASSVDLSEQFF
TGTGCCAGCAGCGTAGATTTAAGTGAGCAGTTCTTC
>TRBJ2-3|.|TRBD1|TRBV7-9
CASSLGTGDFTDTQYF
TGTGCCAGCAGCTTAGGGACAGGGGACTTCACAGATACGCAGTATTTT
>TRBJ2-3|.|TRBD2|TRBV20-1
CSAPLGTSFPDTQYF
TGCAGTGCTCCTTTAGGGACTAGCTTCCCAGATACGCAGTATTTT
>TRBJ2-3|.|TRBD2|TRBV12-3/TRBV12-4
CASRGGGRLADTQYF
TGTGCCAGCCGGGGGGGGGGCCGGTTAGCAGATACGCAGTATTTT
>TRBJ2-1|many|TRBD1|TRBV20-1
CSAPRTGTFYNEQFF
TGCAGTGCTCCCCGGACAGGGACTTTCTACAATGAGCAGTTCTTC
>TRBJ2-1|.|TRBD2|TRBV12-3/TRBV12-4
CASSVRGGSYNEQFF
TGTGCCAGCAGTGTCCGGGGGGGCTCCTACAATGAGCAGTTCTTC
>TRBJ2-1|few|TRBD2|TRBV7-2
CASSLLSGGSDEQFF
TGTGCCAGCAGCCTTCTTAGCGGGGGGTCCGATGAGCAGTTCTTC
>TRBJ2-5|few|TRBD1|TRBV29-1
CSVETGGEGQYF
TGCAGCGTCGAGACAGGGGGCGAGGGCCAGTACTTC
>TRBJ2-7|few|.|TRBV14
CASTTSTNPYEQYF
TGTGCCAGCACCACCAGTACTAACCCCTACGAGCAGTACTTC
>TRBJ1-3|few|.|TRBV7-9
CASSLDSGNTIYF
TGTGCCAGCAGCTTGGACTCTGGAAACACCATATATTTT
>TRBJ2-2|many|.|TRBV29-1
CSVVDTGELFF
TGCAGCGTTGTGGACACCGGGGAGCTGTTTTTT
>TRBJ1-1|.|.|TRBV27
CASSMTVDTEAFF
TGTGCCAGCAGCATGACAGTTGACACTGAAGCTTTCTTT
>TRBJ2-7|.|TRBD1|TRBV13
CASSSGTGTYEQYF
TGTGCCAGCAGCTCCGGGACAGGGACCTACGAGCAGTACTTC
>TRBJ1-1|many|.|TRBV7-9
CASSSSRRANTEAFF
TGTGCCAGCAGCTCATCCCGCAGGGCCAACACTGAAGCTTTCTTT
>TRBJ1-1|few|.|TRBV4-1
CASSRVLGEAFF
TGCGCCAGCAGCCGGGTCCTCGGAGAAGCTTTCTTT